One and the same sample provided the 10 T cell receptor beta chains below, sequenced in a study of Graves' ophthalmopathy and Graves' hyperthyroidism. Beta-chain TCR CDR3 regions were amplified from RNA transcripts. The workflow started with a first-round RT-PCR run with HTBI primers and then moved on to a second-round multiplex PCR. One entry per CDR3 protein results from TCRdb running MiXCR on the multiplex PCR reads. The data show more than 1,000,000 distinct CDR3 sequences, less than 45% seen once. The sequenced sample consisted of peripheral blood or thyroid tissue (not recorded which). The receptors originated from an adult man with Graves' hyperthyroidism.

The table lists this clonotype with a few counts. The rearrangement links TRBV15 to TRBJ2-5; D remains unclear. CDR3 length equals 15 residues. In germline, CDR1 is LNHNV, CDR2 YYDKDF (reference sequence). Trimming removed 2 bases at V and 2 bases at J, with 12 bases between. The CDR3 nucleotides are TGTGCCACCAGCAGACGAAAACTGATTCAAGAGACCCAGTACTTC. The encoded protein is CATSRRKLIQETQYF. Full variable domain (remainder filled in from reference TRBV15 and TRBJ2-5): DAMVIQNPRYQVTQFGKPVTLSCSQTLNHNVMYWYQQKSSQAPKLLFHYYDKDFNNEADTPDNFQSRRPNTSFCFLDIRSPGLGDTAMYLCATSRRKLIQETQYFGPGTRLLVL.

The V gene is TRBV6-5, the J gene TRBJ2-7; maybe TRBD1 (5 bases). The CDR3 loop spans 14 amino acids. CDR1 and CDR2 from the germline V gene are MNHEY and SVGAGI. Between the trimmed V and J ends, which lost 6 bases and 0 bases, there was a span of 12 bases. The DNA of the CDR3 is TGTGCCAGCAGCCGTCCGACAGACTCCTACGAGCAGTACTTC. Protein sequence: CASSRPTDSYEQYF.

Concerning this clonotype itself: An end of the junction does not agree with germline; a read error may underlie this. The V call is TRBV10-2, the J call TRBJ1-3; D is possibly TRBD1 (6 bases). This CDR3 has 17 amino acids. CDR1 and CDR2 from the germline V gene are WSHSY and SAAADI. The CDR3 loop reads CASSPSAGQISGNTIYF. CDR3 in DNA: TGTGCCAGCTCACCATCGGCCGGACAGATCTCTGGAAACACCATATATTTT.

This clonotype has a handful of counts. This chain uses TRBV12-3 or TRBV12-4 with TRBJ2-5; D call uncertain. The CDR3 runs to 13 residues. The germline V and J ends were trimmed by 7 bases and 7 bases, with 16 bases remaining between them. This chain's CDR3 is CASTSASVGTQYF. The CDR3 DNA follows: TGTGCCAGCACCTCAGCGTCTGTTGGGACCCAGTACTTC.

This clonotype was detected many times. V and J are TRBV20-1 and TRBJ1-2; D unresolved. The V gene's germline CDR1 is DFQATT and CDR2 SNEGSKA (reference sequence). V was shortened by 6 bases and J by 7 bases, with 9 bases between the two germline ends. This CDR3 region has 10 residues. The DNA for the CDR3 is TGCAGTGCCGCAAAGGTTGGCTACACCTTC. This codes for CSAAKVGYTF.

A remark on this clonotype: An end of the junction differs from the germline gene, which may be a read error. This sequence joins TRBV29-1 and TRBJ2-7; TRBD2 is a possible D gene (6 bases). CDR1 and CDR2 from the germline V gene are SQVTM and ANQGSEA. The CDR3 consists of 9 residues. CDR3 sequence reads: CSVVGEEHF. CDR3 DNA sequence: TGCAGCGTTGTGGGGGAGGAGCACTTC.

This rearrangement joins TRBV25-1 to TRBJ2-1; D is undetermined. The CDR3 sequence is 13 residues long. CDR1 is MGHDK and CDR2 is SYGVNS in the germline V gene. The V end lost 1 base, the J end lost 7 bases, and 8 bases lay between the germline ends. CDR3 sequence reads: CASSEWLGNEQFF. CDR3 DNA: TGTGCCAGCAGTGAATGGTTGGGGAATGAGCAGTTCTTC.

This clonotype showed up many times. The V and J genes are TRBV6-6 and TRBJ1-2; no firm D call. Germline lookup yields CDR1 MNHNY and CDR2 SVGAGI (reference sequence). The CDR3 extends over 14 amino acids. Trimming pared 8 bases from V and 0 bases from J, leaving 13 bases between. This CDR3 is CASEGGEANYGYTF. The CDR3 DNA is TGTGCCAGCGAGGGAGGAGAAGCTAACTATGGCTACACCTTC.

V gene TRBV29-1 combines with J gene TRBJ1-1, with TRBD1 matching 10 bases. Germline V lookup: CDR1 SQVTM, CDR2 ANQGSEA. V shed 8 bases and J 1 base; nucleotides not matched to a gene: 7. This CDR3 contains 14 residues. CDR3 sequence: CSQGTGATNTEAFF. In DNA, the CDR3 is TGCAGCCAAGGGACAGGGGCCACGAACACTGAAGCTTTCTTT.

This clonotype was picked up a small number of times. The V gene is TRBV7-9, the J gene TRBJ2-7; D may be TRBD1 (5 bases). CDR3 length: 11 residues. V was cut by 11 bases and J by 2 bases, with 10 bases left in between. The germline gives CDR1 SEHNR, CDR2 FQNEAQ (reference sequence). The CDR3 protein is CADSPTYEQYF. The CDR3 DNA reads TGTGCCGACAGCCCCACCTACGAGCAGTACTTC. Using reference TRBV7-9 and TRBJ2-7 for the parts outside the CDR3, the full variable domain is DTGVSQNPRHKITKRGQNVTFRCDPISEHNRLYWYRQTLGQGPEFLTYFQNEAQLEKSRLLSDRFSAERPKGSFSTLEIQRTEQGDSAMYLCADSPTYEQYFGPGTRLTVT.